Shown below are 23 T cell receptor beta chains from a single sample sequenced in a study of blood T cells in healthy people across ages. Primed by a sample-barcoded 5' primer and a J-beta primer mix, a second PCR proceeded for about 7 to 12 cycles. TCRdb analysed the 5' RACE reads with MiXCR anew, one entry per CDR3 protein. Found here are hundreds of thousands of distinct CDR3 sequences, around three fifths of them singletons; the top ten hold more than 35%. The sample consisted of blood. Source of these receptors: a man in his fifties or sixties in good health.

V and J are TRBV27 and TRBJ2-7; 10 positions agree with TRBD2. With the DNA end fitting TRBJ2-5 better, the J assignment may be wrong. This CDR3 comprises 16 residues. Germline CDR1 and CDR2: MNHEY and SMNVEV (reference sequence). CDR3: CASSLSFSGGLETQYF. CDR3 DNA: TGTGCCAGCAGTTTAAGCTTTAGCGGGGGGCTGGAGACCCAGTACTTC.

This chain uses TRBV19 with TRBJ2-1; maybe TRBD2 (6 bases). Germline assignment: CDR1 LNHDA and CDR2 SQIVND (reference sequence). Trimming stripped 7 bases from V and 3 bases from J, with 13 bases between. This CDR3 contains 14 residues. The CDR3 reads CASTGRAGYNEQFF. Written as DNA, the CDR3 is TGTGCCAGTACGGGACGAGCGGGCTACAATGAGCAGTTCTTC.

V gene TRBV7-2 combines with J gene TRBJ2-3; D possibly corresponds to TRBD1 (6 bases). In germline, CDR1 is SGHTA, CDR2 FQGNSA. This CDR3 has 16 residues. V lost 5 bases and J 2 bases, leaving 17 bases between the germline ends. The CDR3 here is CASSRTGTVNTDTQYF. As DNA, the CDR3 is TGTGCCAGCAGCCGAACAGGGACCGTAAACACAGATACGCAGTATTTT.

The chain employs TRBV29-1 and TRBJ2-1; D perhaps matches TRBD2 (5 bases). The CDR3 has 14 amino acids. Between the trimmed V and J ends, which lost 0 bases and 0 bases, there was a span of 6 bases. Per germline, CDR1 SQVTM and CDR2 ANQGSEA. CDR3: CSVEDGISYNEQFF. CDR3 sequence (DNA): TGCAGCGTTGAAGACGGGATCTCCTACAATGAGCAGTTCTTC.

This chain joins TRBV4-1 and TRBJ2-7; TRBD2 matches 15 bases. Germline CDR1 reads MGHRA; CDR2 reads YSYEKL. This CDR3 spans 16 amino acids. J was trimmed by 1 base and V by 4 bases; bases with no gene match: 2. The CDR3 region is CASSRGTSGGSYEQYF. CDR3 bases: TGCGCCAGCAGCCGCGGGACTAGCGGGGGGTCCTACGAGCAGTACTTC.

V gene TRBV7-9 combines with J gene TRBJ2-3, with a weak D call TRBD1 (6 bases). The CDR3 sequence is 14 residues long. V dropped 1 base and J dropped 14 bases, with 19 bases sitting between them. Germline assignment: CDR1 SEHNR and CDR2 FQNEAQ (reference sequence). This CDR3 reads CASSLETGTNEAYF. The CDR3 DNA sequence: TGTGCCAGCAGCTTAGAGACCGGGACAAATGAGGCGTATTTT.

The chain couples TRBV27 to TRBJ2-1; D remains ambiguous. Per germline, CDR1 MNHEY and CDR2 SMNVEV (reference sequence). CDR3 length: 15 amino acids. Deletions cut 2 bases from V and 4 bases from J, with 12 bases between. The DNA for the CDR3 is TGTGCCAGCAGTTTAGGAGATCCCTCTTACAATGAGCAGTTCTTC. Its protein is CASSLGDPSYNEQFF.

The chain couples TRBV28 to TRBJ2-1; D ambiguous. The V end was cut by 6 bases, the J end by 6 bases, with 15 bases between. This CDR3 contains 14 residues. Germline-derived CDR1 and CDR2 are MDHEN and SYDVKM. As DNA, the CDR3 is TGTGCCAGCAGCTCCCAATTAATGGGCAATGAGCAGTTCTTC. Translation gives CASSSQLMGNEQFF.

In DNA, the CDR3 is TGTGCCAGCAGTAAGAGACTAGCGGGGGGTACCTACAATGAGCAGTTCTTC. This translates into CASSKRLAGGTYNEQFF. V usage is TRBV6-7 and J usage is TRBJ2-1, with TRBD2 identical over 13 bases. TRBV6-7 is placed among ORFs of uncertain function. V was clipped by 5 bases and J by 2 bases; unmatched bases: 6. This CDR3 has 17 amino acids.

This clonotype was seen a few times. V gene TRBV29-1 combines with J gene TRBJ2-2; no clear D. Germline values: CDR1 SQVTM, CDR2 ANQGSEA. The length of the CDR3 is 11 residues. Trimming stripped 6 bases from V and 2 bases from J, with 4 bases between. The CDR3 region is CSVANTGELFF. In nucleotides, the CDR3 is TGCAGCGTCGCTAACACCGGGGAGCTGTTTTTT.

The rearrangement uses TRBV7-2 and TRBJ2-4, with 8 positions matching TRBD2. Near its end, the DNA agrees better with TRBJ2-7, so the J call may be wrong. From germline, CDR1 is SGHTA and CDR2 FQGNSA. The CDR3 loop spans 15 amino acids. The CDR3 nucleotides read TGTGCCAGCAGCTTAGTCCCGGGAGGGAAGTACGAGCAGTACTTC. Encoded protein: CASSLVPGGKYEQYF.

CDR3 nucleotides: TGTGCCAGCAGTGGAGGGAGACAGGGCAATTACAATGAGCAGTTCTTC. Translated: CASSGGRQGNYNEQFF. J is TRBJ2-1 and V is TRBV6-1, with 7 bases lining up with TRBD1. V lost 4 bases and J lost 4; bases outside the gene matches: 10. The CDR3 spans 16 residues. CDR1 MNHNS and CDR2 SASEGT come from the germline V gene.

J is TRBJ2-5 and V is TRBV3-1; 11 bases line up with TRBD2. This CDR3 has 16 amino acids. J lost 2 bases, V lost 4 bases, and 6 bases had no gene match. Germline V gives CDR1 LGHDT, CDR2 YNNKEL (reference sequence). The CDR3 here is CASSPTSGVLQETQYF. The CDR3 nucleotides read TGTGCCAGCAGCCCGACTAGCGGGGTGCTACAAGAGACCCAGTACTTC.

The count of this clonotype is one. The V gene is TRBV6-1, the J gene TRBJ2-1; TRBD2 is a possible D gene (7 bases). Germline V CDR1 and CDR2: MNHNS, SASEGT. This CDR3 spans 15 amino acids. Deletions cut 5 bases from V and 6 bases from J, with 17 bases between. The CDR3 coding sequence is TGTGCCAGCAGTACCTCGAGGGGGGGCTCCAATGAGCAGTTCTTC. Its translation: CASSTSRGGSNEQFF.

The J gene is TRBJ2-3, the V gene TRBV20-1; the D gene is possibly TRBD2 (5 bases). There are 11 residues in the CDR3. Germline CDR1 and CDR2: DFQATT and SNEGSKA (reference sequence). Trimming left V 3 bases short and J 10 bases short, with 11 bases between. CDR3 in amino acids: CSAREEFAQYF. CDR3 bases: TGCAGTGCTAGGGAGGAATTCGCGCAGTATTTT.

On this clonotype itself: As the CDR3 is not closed by the conserved phenylalanine or tryptophan, this likely results from a read error. The limits of the CDR3 on the DNA are not certain, so only TCRdb's listed CDR3 is given. The chain employs TRBV20-1 and TRBJ2-5; whether TRBD1, the table's D call, matches the DNA was not checked. The CDR3 spans 13 amino acids, including both terminal residues. Germline CDR1 is DFQATT and CDR2 is SNEGSKA (reference sequence). CDR3 in amino acids: CSASEGGERPSTS.

The gene calls are TRBV5-1 and TRBJ2-7, with D possibly being TRBD1 (5 bases). Germline assignment: CDR1 SGHRS and CDR2 YFSETQ. There are 14 residues in the CDR3. V gave up 0 bases and J gave up 5 bases, with 12 bases separating them. CDR3 sequence: CASSLDRISNEQYF. The CDR3 coding sequence is TGCGCCAGCAGCTTGGACAGGATCAGCAACGAGCAGTACTTC.

As DNA, the CDR3 is TGCGCCAGCAGCTTGGCCGCAGGGGTGAACACTGAAGCTTTCTTT. Protein product: CASSLAAGVNTEAFF. The chain employs TRBV5-1 and TRBJ1-1; D perhaps matches TRBD1 (6 bases). Germline values: CDR1 SGHRS, CDR2 YFSETQ. With 0 bases removed from V and 0 bases from J, the gap between germline ends came to 9 bases. This CDR3 contains 15 residues.

This clonotype was counted a single time. The chain couples TRBV5-1 to TRBJ2-5; TRBD1 is a possible D gene (5 bases). The CDR3 is 16 residues long. V lost 0 bases and J 11 bases, leaving 23 bases between the germline ends. The V gene's germline CDR1 is SGHRS and CDR2 YFSETQ. DNA for the CDR3: TGCGCCAGCAGCTTGGAGGGCAGGGAAGGATTTGATGAGCAGTACTTC. This encodes CASSLEGREGFDEQYF.

J is TRBJ2-7 and V is TRBV5-1; D ambiguous. The V end was cut by 3 bases, the J end by 0 bases, with 10 bases between. Germline V gene data show CDR1 as SGHRS and CDR2 as YFSETQ. CDR3 length: 14 residues. CDR3 protein: CASSSSLSSYEQYF. CDR3 nucleotides: TGCGCCAGCAGCTCGTCCCTGAGCTCCTACGAGCAGTACTTC. Based on the CDR3 plus reference TRBV5-1 and TRBJ2-7, the full variable domain is KAGVTQTPRYLIKTRGQQVTLSCSPISGHRSVSWYQQTPGQGLQFLFEYFSETQRNKGNFPGRFSGRQFSNSRSEMNVSTLELGDSALYLCASSSSLSSYEQYFGPGTRLTVT.

The chain couples TRBV12-3 or TRBV12-4 to TRBJ2-7; weak D call: TRBD1 (6 bases). The CDR3 extends over 15 amino acids. Trimming stripped 6 bases from V and 7 bases from J, with 22 bases between. The CDR3 region is CASRSTGTPLHEQYF. The CDR3 coding sequence is TGTGCCAGCAGGTCTACCGGGACACCTTTGCATGAGCAGTACTTC.

This clonotype showed up many times. The chain is built from TRBV25-1 and TRBJ2-7; TRBD2 matches 13 bases. The V and J ends lost 1 base and 5 bases, in that order; junction bases with no gene match: 5. The CDR3 totals 16 residues. Germline V gene sequence: CDR1 MGHDK, CDR2 SYGVNS. CDR3 DNA sequence: TGTGCCAGCAGTGAATCCCCCGGGACTAGCGGGAACGAGCAGTACTTC. Its protein product is CASSESPGTSGNEQYF.

This sequence joins TRBV10-3 and TRBJ2-3; D ambiguous. V lost 5 bases to trimming and J lost 4 bases, with 7 bases between them. The CDR3 covers 12 residues. In germline, CDR1 is ENHRY, CDR2 SYGVKD. CDR3 nucleotide sequence: TGTGCCATCAGTAGAGAAGCAGATACGCAGTATTTT. Translated, it gives CAISREADTQYF.